Each of the 3 T cell receptor beta chains below was sequenced from the same sample in a study of blood T cell repertoires in COVID-19 (dated by TCRdb to 2018 to 2020). Library construction relied on the immunoSEQ multiplex PCR assay. TCRdb's version of the immuneACCESS table is confined to in-frame rearrangements and falls short of the full clone set. An unresolved V gene accounts for under half of the shortfall where checked; the remainder is of unknown origin. The sample data list around 130,000 clones, and more than 75% of these were observed just once. Of the sample, about 2% is held by the ten largest clones. Sequenced material: peripheral blood. The receptors shown here come from a woman aged 45-65 years with acute or convalescent COVID-19.

This clone came up once. The gene calls are TRBV10-3 and TRBJ1-5; 8 bases map to TRBD1. J was trimmed by 3 bases and V by 2 bases; bases with no gene match: 3. CDR1 is ENHRY and CDR2 is SYGVKD in the germline V gene. CDR3 length: 15 residues. Here the CDR3 DNA reads TGTGCCATCAGTGAGAGGGACAGGTTCAATCAGCCCCAGCATTTT. Its translation: CAISERDRFNQPQHF.

V and J are TRBV5-1 and TRBJ2-5; 10 nucleotides align to TRBD1. The CDR3 is 15 amino acids. Germline CDR1 is SGHRS and CDR2 is YFSETQ. Unmatched junction bases numbered 6, after V lost 2 bases and J lost 5 bases. The DNA of the CDR3 is TGCGCCAGCAGCTTAGGGACGGGACAGGGGGAGACCCAGTACTTC. As protein: CASSLGTGQGETQYF.

V and J are TRBV6-2 or TRBV6-3 and TRBJ2-5; D call uncertain. The CDR3 contains 12 residues. Trimming stripped 5 bases from V and 9 bases from J, with 13 bases between. Germline V lookup: CDR1 MNHEY, CDR2 SVGEGT. The CDR3 loop is CASSTLLSAQYF. CDR3 bases: TGTGCCAGCAGTACACTTTTGAGCGCCCAGTACTTC.